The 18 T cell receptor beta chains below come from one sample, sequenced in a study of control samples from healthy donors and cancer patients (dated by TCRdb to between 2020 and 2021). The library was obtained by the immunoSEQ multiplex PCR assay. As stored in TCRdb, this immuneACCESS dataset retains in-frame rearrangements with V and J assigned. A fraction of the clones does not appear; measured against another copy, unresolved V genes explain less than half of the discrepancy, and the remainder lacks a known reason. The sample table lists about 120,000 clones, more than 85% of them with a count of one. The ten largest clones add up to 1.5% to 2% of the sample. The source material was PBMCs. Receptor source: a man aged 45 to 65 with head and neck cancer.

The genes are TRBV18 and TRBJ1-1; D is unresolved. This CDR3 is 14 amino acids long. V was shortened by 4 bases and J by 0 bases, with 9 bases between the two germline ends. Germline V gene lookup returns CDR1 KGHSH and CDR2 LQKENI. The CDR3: CASSRSAMNTEAFF. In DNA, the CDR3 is TGTGCCAGCTCACGCTCGGCGATGAACACTGAAGCTTTCTTT.

The CDR3 here is CASSTRREWAGTF. CDR3 coding DNA: TGTGCCAGCTCCACCCGAAGGGAATGGGCTGGCACCTTC. The gene calls are TRBV18 and TRBJ1-2; no clear D. Trimming cost V 6 bases and J 13 bases, with 21 bases left between them. The CDR3 consists of 13 residues. Germline-derived CDR1 and CDR2 are KGHSH and LQKENI.

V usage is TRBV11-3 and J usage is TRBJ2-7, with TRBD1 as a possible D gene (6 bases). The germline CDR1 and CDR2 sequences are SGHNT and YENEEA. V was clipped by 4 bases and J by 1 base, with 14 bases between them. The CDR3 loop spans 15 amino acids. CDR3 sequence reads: CASSSETGPSYEQYF. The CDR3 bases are TGTGCCAGCAGCTCGGAGACAGGACCATCCTACGAGCAGTACTTC.

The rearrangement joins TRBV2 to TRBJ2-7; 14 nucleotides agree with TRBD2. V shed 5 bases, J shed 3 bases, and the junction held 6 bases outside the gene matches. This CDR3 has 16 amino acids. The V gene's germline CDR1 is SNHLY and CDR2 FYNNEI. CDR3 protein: CASSPGLAGGLYEQYF. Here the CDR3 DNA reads TGTGCCAGCAGTCCAGGACTAGCGGGGGGCCTCTACGAGCAGTACTTC.

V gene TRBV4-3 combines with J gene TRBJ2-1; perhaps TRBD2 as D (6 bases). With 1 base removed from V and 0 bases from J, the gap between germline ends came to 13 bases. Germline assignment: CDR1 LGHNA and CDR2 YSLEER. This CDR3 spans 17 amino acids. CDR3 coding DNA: TGCGCCAGCAGCCAAGGATCACGGGGGAGCTCCTACAATGAGCAGTTCTTC. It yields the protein CASSQGSRGSSYNEQFF.

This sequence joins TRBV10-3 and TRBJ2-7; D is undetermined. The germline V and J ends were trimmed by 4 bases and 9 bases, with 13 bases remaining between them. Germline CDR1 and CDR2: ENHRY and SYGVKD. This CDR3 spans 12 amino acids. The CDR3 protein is CAISVPDDAQYF. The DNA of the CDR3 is TGTGCCATCAGTGTGCCCGATGACGCGCAGTACTTC.

CDR3 loop: CASSRGLGPQETQYF. The CDR3 nucleotides read TGTGCCAGCAGCCGGGGATTGGGGCCTCAAGAGACCCAGTACTTC. The chain links TRBV4-2 to TRBJ2-5, with D possibly matching TRBD1 (5 bases). The CDR3 is 15 amino acids. The germline CDR1 and CDR2 sequences are LGHNA and YNFKEQ. V lost 4 bases, J lost 2 bases, and 14 bases lay in between.

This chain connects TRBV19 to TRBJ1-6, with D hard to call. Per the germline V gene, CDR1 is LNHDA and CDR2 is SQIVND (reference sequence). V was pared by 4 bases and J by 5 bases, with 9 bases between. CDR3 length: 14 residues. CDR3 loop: CASSTVTHNSPLHF. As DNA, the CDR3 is TGTGCCAGTAGTACAGTGACCCATAATTCACCCCTCCACTTT.

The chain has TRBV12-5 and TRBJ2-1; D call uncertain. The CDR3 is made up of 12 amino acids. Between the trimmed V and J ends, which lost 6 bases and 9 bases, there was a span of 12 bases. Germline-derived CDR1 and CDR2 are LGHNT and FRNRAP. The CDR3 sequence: CASGSVAGEQFF. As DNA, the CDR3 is TGTGCTAGTGGCTCCGTCGCCGGTGAGCAGTTCTTC.

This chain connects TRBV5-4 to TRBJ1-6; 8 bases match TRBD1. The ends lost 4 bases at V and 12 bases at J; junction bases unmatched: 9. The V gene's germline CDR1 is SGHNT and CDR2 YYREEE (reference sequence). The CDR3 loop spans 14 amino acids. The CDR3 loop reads CASSPIQGGGPLHF. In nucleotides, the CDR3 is TGTGCCAGCAGCCCGATACAGGGGGGTGGACCCCTCCACTTT.

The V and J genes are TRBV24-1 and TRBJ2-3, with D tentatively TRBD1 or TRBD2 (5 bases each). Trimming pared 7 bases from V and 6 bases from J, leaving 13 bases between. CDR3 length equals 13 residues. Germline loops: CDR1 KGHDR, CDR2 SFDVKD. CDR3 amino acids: CATSGTPYDTQYF. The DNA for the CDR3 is TGTGCCACCAGCGGGACCCCTTACGATACGCAGTATTTT.

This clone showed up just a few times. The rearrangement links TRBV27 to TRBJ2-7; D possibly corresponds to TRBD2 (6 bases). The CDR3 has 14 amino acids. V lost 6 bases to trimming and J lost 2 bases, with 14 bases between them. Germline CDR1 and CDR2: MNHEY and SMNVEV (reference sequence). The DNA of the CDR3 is TGTGCCAGCAGCGAACGGGGGTATACCTACGAGCAGTACTTC. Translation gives CASSERGYTYEQYF.

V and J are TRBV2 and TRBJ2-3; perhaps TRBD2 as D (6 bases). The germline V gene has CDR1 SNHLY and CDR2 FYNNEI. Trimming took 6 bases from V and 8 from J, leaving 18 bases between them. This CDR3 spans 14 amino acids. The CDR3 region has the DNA TGTGCCAGCAGGCTAGAAGGGGAGGAAGGTACGCAGTATTTT. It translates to CASRLEGEEGTQYF. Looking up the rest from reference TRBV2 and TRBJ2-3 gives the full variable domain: EPEVTQTPSHQVTQMGQEVILRCVPISNHLYFYWYRQILGQKVEFLVSFYNNEISEKSEIFDDQFSVERPDGSNFTLKIRSTKLEDSAMYFCASRLEGEEGTQYFGPGTRLTVL.

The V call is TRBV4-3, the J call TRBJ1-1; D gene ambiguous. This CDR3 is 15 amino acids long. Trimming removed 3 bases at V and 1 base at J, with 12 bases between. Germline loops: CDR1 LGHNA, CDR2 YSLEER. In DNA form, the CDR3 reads TGCGCCAGCAGCCAGCTCACCTCCTCGAACACTGAAGCTTTCTTT. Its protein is CASSQLTSSNTEAFF.

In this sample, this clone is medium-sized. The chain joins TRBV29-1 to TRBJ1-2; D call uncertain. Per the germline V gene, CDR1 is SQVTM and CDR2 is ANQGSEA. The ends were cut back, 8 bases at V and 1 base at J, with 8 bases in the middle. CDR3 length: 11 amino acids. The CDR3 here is CSRSLNYGYTF. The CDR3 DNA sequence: TGCAGCCGTTCTCTTAACTATGGCTACACCTTC.

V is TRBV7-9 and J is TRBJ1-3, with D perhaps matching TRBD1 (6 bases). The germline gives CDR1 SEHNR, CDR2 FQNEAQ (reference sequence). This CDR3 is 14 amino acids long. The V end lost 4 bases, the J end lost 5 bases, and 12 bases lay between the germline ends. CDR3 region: CASSSFGGRNTIYF. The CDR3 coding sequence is TGTGCCAGCAGCTCTTTCGGGGGCCGAAACACCATATATTTT.

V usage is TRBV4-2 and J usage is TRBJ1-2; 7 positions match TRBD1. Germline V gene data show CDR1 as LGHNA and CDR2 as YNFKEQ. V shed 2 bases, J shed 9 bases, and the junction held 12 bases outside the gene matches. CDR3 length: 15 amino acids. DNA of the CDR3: TGTGCCAGCAGCCAACCGGGCAGGGGGATTAATCGCTACACCTTC. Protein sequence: CASSQPGRGINRYTF.

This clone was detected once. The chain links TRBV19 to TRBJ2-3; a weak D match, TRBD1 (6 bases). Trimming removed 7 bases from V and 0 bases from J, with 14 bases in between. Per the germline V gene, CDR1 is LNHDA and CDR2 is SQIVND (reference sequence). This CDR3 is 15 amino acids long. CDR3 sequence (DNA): TGTGCCAGTACCCTCCGTGGGGGCAGCACAGATACGCAGTATTTT. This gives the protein CASTLRGGSTDTQYF.